These 27 T cell receptor beta chains were all obtained from the same sample, sequenced in a study of T cell responses to AZD1222 COVID-19 vaccine. The assay was immunoSEQ multiplex PCR, and TCRdb's table has in-frame clones only and misses some. The sample includes about 75,000 clones, around nine tenths of them seen just once. The sequences come from peripheral blood, collected 28 days after the second AZD1222 dose. These receptors were taken from an adult who received the AZD1222 COVID-19 vaccine.

The chain is built from TRBV19 and TRBJ1-4; D ambiguous. The germline gives CDR1 LNHDA, CDR2 SQIVND (reference sequence). Between the trimmed V and J ends, which lost 8 bases and 6 bases, there was a span of 10 bases. The length of the CDR3 is 12 residues. As DNA, the CDR3 is TGTGCCAGTCAAAGTGGACATGAAAAACTGTTTTTT. Translation: CASQSGHEKLFF.

This clone turned up a few times. The chain joins TRBV21-1 to TRBJ1-4; the table's D call of TRBD1 was not tested on the DNA. TRBV21-1 is annotated as a pseudogene. CDR3 length: 16 amino acids. CDR3 DNA: TGTGCCAGCAGCAAAAGCCCGGGACAGGTTTATGAAAAACTGTTTTTT. Translated, it gives CASSKSPGQVYEKLFF.

The rearrangement uses TRBV10-1 and TRBJ1-5; D is undetermined. The CDR3 loop spans 14 amino acids. Trimming cost V 2 bases and J 5 bases, with 10 bases left between them. Germline-derived CDR1 and CDR2 are WNHNN and SYGVQD (reference sequence). Written as DNA, the CDR3 is TGCGCCAGCAGTGAGCCGAGGACCGATCAGCCCCAGCATTTT. Translating gives CASSEPRTDQPQHF.

The chain has TRBV5-6 and TRBJ2-7; D uncertain. Germline V CDR1 and CDR2: SGHDT, YYEEEE. The CDR3 is 14 residues long. V lost 0 bases and J lost 0, with 7 bases in between. The CDR3 loop is CASSLDRSSYEQYF. CDR3 nucleotide sequence: TGTGCCAGCAGCTTGGACCGAAGCTCCTACGAGCAGTACTTC.

The rearrangement links TRBV4-2 to TRBJ1-2; D uncertain. The CDR3 has 13 amino acids. The V gene's germline CDR1 is LGHNA and CDR2 YNFKEQ. The V end was cut by 0 bases, the J end by 8 bases, with 10 bases between. CDR3: CASSQETGVGYTF. CDR3 DNA sequence: TGTGCCAGCAGCCAAGAGACTGGCGTAGGCTACACCTTC.

The rearrangement joins TRBV6-5 to TRBJ1-2; tentative D call: TRBD1 (5 bases). V lost 0 bases, J lost 4 bases, and 12 bases lay in between. This CDR3 region has 15 residues. Germline V lookup: CDR1 MNHEY, CDR2 SVGAGI. CDR3 residues: CASSYSTWGPYGYTF. In nucleotides, the CDR3 is TGTGCCAGCAGTTACTCGACGTGGGGCCCCTATGGCTACACCTTC.

This rearrangement joins TRBV4-1 to TRBJ1-5; D remains ambiguous. Trimming stripped 1 base from V and 1 base from J, with 11 bases between. From germline, CDR1 is MGHRA and CDR2 YSYEKL. This CDR3 is built from 16 residues. CDR3 residues: CASSQVPGVSNQPQHF. CDR3 in DNA: TGCGCCAGCAGCCAAGTTCCGGGTGTGAGCAATCAGCCCCAGCATTTT.

The V gene is TRBV13, the J gene TRBJ1-1; a weak D match, TRBD1 (5 bases). The germline V and J ends were trimmed by 1 base and 4 bases, with 10 bases remaining between them. The CDR3 is 14 amino acids. Germline V gene data show CDR1 as PRHDT and CDR2 as FYEKMQ (reference sequence). The CDR3 nucleotides read TGTGCCAGCAGCTTAGATCAGGGCGGCACTGAAGCTTTCTTT. Protein sequence: CASSLDQGGTEAFF.

J is TRBJ1-1 and V is TRBV10-1; no reliable D call. CDR1 is WNHNN, CDR2 SYGVQD, per germline (reference sequence). V lost 3 bases and J lost 1, with 6 bases in between. This CDR3 is built from 13 residues. The CDR3 is CASSDPWNTEAFF. CDR3 coding DNA: TGCGCCAGCAGTGATCCCTGGAACACTGAAGCTTTCTTT.

The CDR3 here is CASSIGDQPQHF. The CDR3, as DNA: TGTGCCAGTAGTATTGGCGATCAGCCCCAGCATTTT. The rearrangement joins TRBV19 to TRBJ1-5, with D unclear. Trimming pared 3 bases from V and 5 bases from J, leaving 5 bases between. Germline assignment: CDR1 LNHDA and CDR2 SQIVND (reference sequence). The CDR3 consists of 12 residues.

In this sample, this clone turned up once. The rearrangement joins TRBV7-2 to TRBJ2-5, with D unresolved. In germline, CDR1 is SGHTA, CDR2 FQGNSA. With 2 bases removed from V and 3 bases from J, the gap between germline ends came to 10 bases. The CDR3 is made up of 14 amino acids. CDR3: CASSLLGQKETQYF. Written as DNA, the CDR3 is TGTGCCAGCAGCTTACTCGGGCAGAAAGAGACCCAGTACTTC.

The gene calls are TRBV10-3 and TRBJ2-5; tentatively, D is TRBD2 (7 bases). The V and J ends lost 7 bases and 2 bases respectively, with 11 bases between them. Germline lookup yields CDR1 ENHRY and CDR2 SYGVKD. This CDR3 spans 13 amino acids. The CDR3 DNA reads as TGTGCCATCACGCGGGGGACACAAGAGACCCAGTACTTC. This sequence encodes CAITRGTQETQYF.

The count of this clone is one. The genes are TRBV19 and TRBJ2-3; the match to TRBD2 covers 9 bases. The CDR3 is 17 amino acids. With V trimmed by 4 bases and J by 1 base, 9 bases remained unmatched. From germline, CDR1 is LNHDA and CDR2 SQIVND (reference sequence). The CDR3 loop reads CASSSGGDPWGTDTQYF. CDR3 DNA sequence: TGTGCCAGTAGTAGCGGGGGGGATCCCTGGGGCACAGATACGCAGTATTTT.

Only one count was recorded for this clone. This chain joins TRBV19 and TRBJ2-2, with 10 bases aligning to TRBD2. J was trimmed by 7 bases and V by 7 bases; bases with no gene match: 9. CDR3 length equals 15 residues. CDR1 LNHDA and CDR2 SQIVND come from the germline V gene (reference sequence). CDR3 in DNA: TGTGCCAGTACCATAGCTAGCGGGGGTGTCGGGGAGCTGTTTTTT. This encodes CASTIASGGVGELFF.

The J gene is TRBJ1-2, the V gene TRBV5-1; 7 bases agree with TRBD1. V lost 4 bases to trimming and J lost 6 bases; unmatched junction nucleotides: 12. Germline V gives CDR1 SGHRS, CDR2 YFSETQ. This CDR3 region has 15 residues. CDR3 residues: CASSVDRAVGDGYTF. CDR3 bases: TGCGCCAGCAGCGTAGACAGGGCAGTAGGTGATGGCTACACCTTC.

V and J are TRBV24-1 and TRBJ1-2; D gene unclear. V was pared by 7 bases and J by 8 bases, with 10 bases between. Germline CDR1 is KGHDR and CDR2 is SFDVKD. This CDR3 comprises 11 residues. The CDR3 DNA follows: TGTGCCACCAGCTCCTTGGACGGCTACACCTTC. Translated: CATSSLDGYTF.

This sequence joins TRBV13 and TRBJ1-2; D gene ambiguous. The CDR3 length is 14 residues. V was trimmed by 5 bases and J by 7 bases, leaving 17 bases between them. CDR1 and CDR2 (germline): PRHDT, FYEKMQ (reference sequence). CDR3 DNA sequence: TGTGCCAGCAGCAACTATCTCACCTCTTCTGGCTACACCTTC. Translation: CASSNYLTSSGYTF.

The chain is built from TRBV5-1 and TRBJ2-2; TRBD1 matches at 9 bases. This CDR3 has 17 residues. The V gene's germline CDR1 is SGHRS and CDR2 YFSETQ. The J segment lost 4 bases and the V segment lost 4 bases, leaving 11 bases of the junction unmatched. CDR3 in DNA: TGCGCCAGCAGCCCGATAGGGGACAGGGTGGTCACCGGGGAGCTGTTTTTT. This encodes CASSPIGDRVVTGELFF.

This chain links TRBV7-9 with TRBJ2-1; D gene uncertain. With 1 base removed from V and 0 bases from J, the gap between germline ends came to 4 bases. This CDR3 region has 14 residues. Looked up from germline, CDR1 is SEHNR and CDR2 is FQNEAQ (reference sequence). This CDR3 reads CASSLGLSYNEQFF. The DNA of the CDR3 is TGTGCCAGCAGCTTAGGCCTCTCCTACAATGAGCAGTTCTTC.

V gene TRBV30 combines with J gene TRBJ2-1, with D possibly being TRBD1 or TRBD2 (5 bases each). Trimming removed 4 bases at V and 8 bases at J, with 12 bases between. The length of the CDR3 is 12 residues. Germline V gene data show CDR1 as GTSNPN and CDR2 as SVGIG (reference sequence). CDR3 sequence (DNA): TGTGCCTGGACCTCCGGGGACGATGAGCAGTTCTTC. Protein product: CAWTSGDDEQFF.

The CDR3 DNA reads as TGTGCCAGCAGTGAAGAAGGTAATTCACCCCTCCACTTT. It specifies CASSEEGNSPLHF. The chain carries TRBV6-1 and TRBJ1-6, with D hard to call. This CDR3 region has 13 residues. V was trimmed by 1 base and J by 6 bases, leaving 4 bases between them. Germline-derived CDR1 and CDR2 are MNHNS and SASEGT.

This clone was seen just once. The gene calls are TRBV6-5 and TRBJ2-2, with 9 bases aligning to TRBD1. This CDR3 spans 13 amino acids. Germline-derived CDR1 and CDR2 are MNHEY and SVGAGI. Trimming at V came to 11 bases and at J to 5 bases, leaving 6 bases not matched to a gene. The CDR3 DNA reads as TGTGCCGGTCGACAGGGGGTTACCGGGGAGCTGTTTTTT. This encodes CAGRQGVTGELFF.

V is TRBV5-4 and J is TRBJ2-5; no clear D. V lost 3 bases and J lost 4, with 10 bases in between. The length of the CDR3 is 13 residues. Looked up from germline, CDR1 is SGHNT and CDR2 is YYREEE (reference sequence). In DNA, the CDR3 is TGTGCCAGCAGCTATCAGGTCGGAGAGACCCAGTACTTC. Its translation is CASSYQVGETQYF.

V is TRBV28 and J is TRBJ1-5, with no clear D. V was clipped by 5 bases and J by 3 bases, with 8 bases between them. Germline CDR1 MDHEN, CDR2 SYDVKM. This CDR3 has 13 residues. Here the CDR3 DNA reads TGTGCCAGCAGTGGCCAGTTCAATCAGCCCCAGCATTTT. Translation gives CASSGQFNQPQHF.

The chain employs TRBV19 and TRBJ1-6; D perhaps matches TRBD1 (6 bases). Germline assignment: CDR1 LNHDA and CDR2 SQIVND (reference sequence). V was shortened by 4 bases and J by 0 bases, with 16 bases between the two germline ends. The CDR3 totals 18 residues. Here the CDR3 DNA reads TGTGCCAGTAGTACCATACCAGGGGTTTACTCCTATAATTCACCCCTCCACTTT. Residues: CASSTIPGVYSYNSPLHF. The full variable domain, rest sourced from reference TRBV19 and TRBJ1-6, is DGGITQSPKYLFRKEGQNVTLSCEQNLNHDAMYWYRQDPGQGLRLIYYSQIVNDFQKGDIAEGYSVSREKKESFPLTVTSAQKNPTAFYLCASSTIPGVYSYNSPLHFGNGTRLTVT.

This clone was detected only once. The rearrangement joins TRBV27 to TRBJ2-7; D is tentatively TRBD1 or TRBD2 (5 bases each). The CDR3 is 11 residues long. The germline V gene has CDR1 MNHEY and CDR2 SMNVEV (reference sequence). The V end was cut by 6 bases, the J end by 10 bases, with 13 bases between. The CDR3 DNA is TGTGCCAGCAGACCCCGGGACCCCCAGTACTTC. This gives the protein CASRPRDPQYF.

The J gene is TRBJ2-2, the V gene TRBV12-3 or TRBV12-4; no firm D call. This CDR3 has 13 amino acids. Between the trimmed V and J ends, which lost 6 bases and 3 bases, there was a span of 8 bases. In DNA, the CDR3 is TGTGCCAGCAGATTGCTTGACACCGGGGAGCTGTTTTTT. Encoded protein: CASRLLDTGELFF.